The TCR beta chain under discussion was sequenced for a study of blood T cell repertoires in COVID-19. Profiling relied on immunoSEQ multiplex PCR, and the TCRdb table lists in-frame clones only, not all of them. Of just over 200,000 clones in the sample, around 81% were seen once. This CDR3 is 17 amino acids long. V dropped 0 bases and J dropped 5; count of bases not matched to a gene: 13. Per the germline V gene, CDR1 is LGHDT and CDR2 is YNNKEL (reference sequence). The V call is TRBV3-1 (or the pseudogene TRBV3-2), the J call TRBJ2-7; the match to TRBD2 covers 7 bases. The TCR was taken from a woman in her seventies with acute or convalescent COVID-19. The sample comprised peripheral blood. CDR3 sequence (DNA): TGTGCCAGCAGCCAAGACTGGGGGGGAGGAATGGGTAACGAGCAGTACTTC. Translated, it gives CASSQDWGGGMGNEQYF.